Each of the 14 T cell receptor beta chains below was sequenced from the same sample in a study of beta chain features in type 1 diabetes. Findings of the study overall: There was a moderate but significant shortening of TCRB CDR3s in all four CD4+ subsets of Type 1 diabetes patients.

Their cognate antigens are unknown. Expressed TCRB transcripts got sequenced, as all isolated RNA was reverse transcribed. Here immunoSEQ multiplex PCR was the method, and the copy in TCRdb shows in-frame clones only, minus some. This sample has under 200,000 clones, with around 8.3% found just once. The specimen was central memory CD4+ T cells from blood. Every receptor here comes from a young woman with type 1 diabetes.

The J gene is TRBJ2-2, the V gene TRBV5-4; D remains unclear. Trimming removed 3 bases at V and 6 bases at J, with 12 bases between. CDR3 length equals 14 residues. The germline V gene has CDR1 SGHNT and CDR2 YYREEE (reference sequence). The CDR3 is CASSSQFRPGELFF. In DNA, the CDR3 is TGTGCCAGCAGCTCTCAGTTCCGTCCCGGGGAGCTGTTTTTT.

CDR3 sequence: CASVNTDTQYF. For the CDR3, the DNA is TGTGCCAGTGTAAACACAGATACGCAGTATTTT. V is TRBV19 and J is TRBJ2-3; no definite D call. Germline lookup yields CDR1 LNHDA and CDR2 SQIVND (reference sequence). The CDR3 spans 11 residues. V gave up 8 bases and J gave up 2 bases, with 5 bases separating them.

This clone has just a few counts. The chain recombines TRBV29-1 with TRBJ2-1; tentative D call: TRBD1 (6 bases). Germline CDR1 is SQVTM and CDR2 is ANQGSEA. The CDR3 is 13 amino acids. The V end was cut by 2 bases, the J end by 8 bases, with 13 bases between. DNA of the CDR3: TGCAGCGTTGAATCAAACAGGGTGGATGAGCAGTTCTTC. This gives the protein CSVESNRVDEQFF.

This clone appeared a few times. The identical CDR3 is also encoded by other nucleotide sequences in the sample. CDR3 protein: CASSPRTGENTEAFF. The CDR3 DNA reads as TGTGCCAGCTCACCTCGGACAGGGGAGAACACTGAAGCTTTCTTT. The genes are TRBV18 and TRBJ1-1; 9 bases agree with TRBD1. CDR3 length: 15 amino acids. V shed 3 bases, J shed 1 base, and the junction held 3 bases outside the gene matches. Germline V gene sequence: CDR1 KGHSH, CDR2 LQKENI.

The chain is built from TRBV5-1 and TRBJ1-4, with D possibly TRBD1 on 6 matching bases. CDR1 and CDR2 (germline): SGHRS, YFSETQ. Between the trimmed V and J ends, which lost 1 base and 8 bases, there was a span of 12 bases. This CDR3 has 14 residues. CDR3 sequence reads: CASSLQSQGEKLFF. For the CDR3, the DNA is TGCGCCAGCAGCTTGCAGTCACAGGGCGAAAAACTGTTTTTT.

The chain is built from TRBV4-3 and TRBJ2-2; no firm D call. The germline V gene encodes CDR1 LGHNA and CDR2 YSLEER. This CDR3 contains 14 residues. The germline V and J ends were trimmed by 3 bases and 4 bases, with 9 bases remaining between them. In DNA, the CDR3 is TGCGCCAGCAGCCAGGCAGTTGGCACCGGGGAGCTGTTTTTT. Translated, it gives CASSQAVGTGELFF.

This clone was seen more than once but under ten times. V and J are TRBV10-3 and TRBJ2-5; 12 bases align to TRBD2. This CDR3 comprises 15 residues. After removal of 7 bases from V and 5 bases from J, the junction contained 8 bases not matched to a gene. Germline lookup yields CDR1 ENHRY and CDR2 SYGVKD. CDR3 coding DNA: TGTGCCATCACCCCTAGCGGGGGGGCTGTGGAGACCCAGTACTTC. Encoded protein: CAITPSGGAVETQYF.

The chain is built from TRBV14 and TRBJ1-2; TRBD1 matches at 7 bases. Germline CDR1 reads SGHDN; CDR2 reads FVKESK. This CDR3 spans 13 amino acids. The trim removed 3 bases at V and 7 bases at J, leaving 5 bases unmatched. The chain's CDR3 is CASSQYRGSGYTF. As DNA, the CDR3 is TGTGCCAGCAGCCAGTACAGGGGTTCTGGCTACACCTTC.

The chain combines TRBV30 with TRBJ2-1; 8 bases map to TRBD2. Germline trimming cut 4 bases from V and 1 base from J; bases unmatched to any gene: 15. The V gene's germline CDR1 is GTSNPN and CDR2 SVGIG (reference sequence). The CDR3 has 18 amino acids. CDR3 sequence: CAWTYKGNGRGSYNEQFF. CDR3 DNA: TGTGCCTGGACCTACAAGGGAAACGGGAGGGGGTCCTACAATGAGCAGTTCTTC.

The chain has TRBV13 and TRBJ1-1; 7 nucleotides agree with TRBD1. This CDR3 contains 13 residues. The germline V gene has CDR1 PRHDT and CDR2 FYEKMQ (reference sequence). With 6 bases clipped from V and 4 bases from J, the junction kept 5 bases outside the gene matches. The CDR3 loop reads CASRIGQATEAFF. The DNA for the CDR3 is TGTGCCAGCAGAATTGGACAGGCCACTGAAGCTTTCTTT.

The chain carries TRBV12-5 and TRBJ2-5, with D tentatively TRBD2 (5 bases). This CDR3 has 14 residues. Deletions cut 4 bases from V and 3 bases from J, with 12 bases between. CDR1 is LGHNT and CDR2 is FRNRAP in the germline V gene. This CDR3 reads CASGSPDGKETQYF. The CDR3 DNA is TGTGCTAGTGGTTCCCCGGACGGGAAAGAGACCCAGTACTTC.

The V call is TRBV2, the J call TRBJ2-2, with 13 bases fitting TRBD2. V lost 7 bases to trimming and J lost 3 bases; unmatched junction nucleotides: 2. Looked up from germline, CDR1 is SNHLY and CDR2 is FYNNEI. The CDR3 contains 15 residues. The CDR3 DNA reads as TGTGCCAGCATACTAGCGGGAGGGGACACCGGGGAGCTGTTTTTT. Its protein product is CASILAGGDTGELFF.

The gene calls are TRBV28 and TRBJ2-5; D is ambiguous. This CDR3 comprises 14 residues. V lost 5 bases and J 5 bases, leaving 15 bases between the germline ends. CDR1 is MDHEN and CDR2 is SYDVKM in the germline V gene. CDR3 DNA sequence: TGTGCCAGCAGTCAAGAGAACCTCAGGGAGACCCAGTACTTC. Its translation is CASSQENLRETQYF.

The V and J genes are TRBV18 and TRBJ1-6; a weak D match, TRBD1 (5 bases). V lost 1 base and J lost 8, with 15 bases in between. The CDR3 loop spans 16 amino acids. The germline V gene encodes CDR1 KGHSH and CDR2 LQKENI. The CDR3 DNA follows: TGTGCCAGCTCACCACAGGGTAGGGGTATGGATTCACCCCTCCACTTT. Translated: CASSPQGRGMDSPLHF.